The following is a T cell receptor beta chain sequence with its context. Only in-frame clones appear in the TCRdb table, and some are missing; sequencing was by immunoSEQ multiplex PCR. The data contain approximately 350,000 clones, 67% of them singletons. This specimen comes from a study of cytotoxic CD8 clonotypes in ibrutinib-treated CLL. About the research overall: Complete response was seen in 2 patients and partial in approximately 24; some 12 progressed and around 14 stayed remitted after a median approximately 70 months. Response samples followed a median roughly 13 months of treatment, range 6 to 36. Among the samples, the mean was about 260,000 productive templates and some 100,000 productive rearrangements.

Per the germline V gene, CDR1 is SGDLS and CDR2 is YYNGEE. The CDR3 is 15 amino acids. Trimming took off 0 bases at V and 2 bases at J, with 12 bases between the two ends. The chain carries TRBV9 and TRBJ2-7, with D tentatively TRBD1 or TRBD2 (5 bases each). The specimen comprised PBMCs, sampled after 36 months of ibrutinib treatment. This TCR was sampled from a human donor with chronic lymphocytic leukemia. The chain's CDR3 is CASSVAWGLTYEQYF. The CDR3 nucleotides are TGTGCCAGCAGCGTAGCATGGGGGTTAACCTACGAGCAGTACTTC.